The present TCR beta chain was sequenced within a study of blood T cell repertoires in COVID-19 (dated by TCRdb to the early 2020s). About the study as a whole: The collaborator samples originated in the United States, Italy and Spain and spanned the acute and convalescent phases of COVID-19. Subjects who had been exposed to COVID-19, were actively infected with it, or had recovered from it provided the deeply sampled blood TCRbeta repertoires that made up the dataset. The repertoires were released in a freely available public database intended as a resource for research on the immune response to SARS-CoV-2. Samples came from the ongoing ImmuneRACE study (first 160 participants) plus 1,254 subjects from 6 global collaborators. Where available, HLA class I and class II types were obtained from metadata supplied by the sample provider rather than from assay-based typing. The material from the prospective study consisted of cDNA or gDNA derived from T cells, B-cell-depleted T cells, or PBMCs. Nearly every sample came with metadata listing a de-identified subject ID, COVID-19 status, age in years and sex.

The paper as a whole reports these results and caveats: How much clinical and demographic metadata was included differed by source and by participant, and the metadata was provided uncurated.

Note on this clone: Its antigen is not yet known. The input lacks base qualities; no much larger clone sits a single base away.

In Seattle, one collaborating source enrolled patients while the infection was active and tracked those patients longitudinally over the course of disease. The collaborating institutions used their own protocols to collect whole blood in K2EDTA tubes. Collaborator samples were shipped for TCRbeta analysis as frozen whole blood, isolated PBMCs, or DNA extracted from either sample type. TCRbeta CDR3 regions were amplified from genomic DNA by means of the immunoSEQ Assay, a bias-controlled multiplex PCR. In the original analysis: The number of nucleated cells in each sample was estimated from the amplification of reference gene primers within the assay. To quantify the absolute abundance of each unique TCRbeta CDR3 rearrangement, sequence reads were collapsed and filtered. For each sample, productive Simpson clonality was calculated by taking the square root of Simpson's diversity index across productive rearrangements. Entries here come from immuneACCESS through TCRdb and include only in-frame sequences with V and J called. Some clones fail to appear in such tables; in the studies checked, an unresolved V gene covers under half of the shortfall, and the cause of the remainder is unknown. From that table come the V and J calls and clone size; the DNA was used to work out D and trimming. In all, the sample holds more than 150,000 clones, and around 90% of those were seen once. Roughly 0.58% of the sample rests with the top ten.

Reading the germline V gene gives CDR1 SNHLY and CDR2 FYNNEI. Trimming costs V 3 bases and J 10 bases, and their ends lie 13 bases apart. The CDR3 goes from the cysteine to the phenylalanine over 14 residues. The only DNA kept is the CDR3, 42 bases in frame from the first base. Sequencing was done on a sample of peripheral blood. The TCR comes from a man between 60 and 70 years old with COVID-19, enrolled during active disease. The V and J segments used are TRBV2 and TRBJ1-6; D gene: possibly TRBD1, on 5 matching bases. The encoded CDR3 is CASSERQFSSPLHF. Read as DNA, the sequence is TGTGCCAGCAGTGAGAGACAGTTTTCCTCACCCCTCCACTTT.